The T cell receptor (beta chain) described here comes from a study of blood T cell repertoires in COVID-19. Whole-study context: Italy, Spain and the United States were the sources of the convalescent and acute COVID-19 samples. Nucleic acid was either cDNA or gDNA, and it came from T cells, B-cell-depleted T cells, or PBMCs.

The CDR3 has 15 amino acids. The germline V and J ends were trimmed by 0 bases and 0 bases, with 6 bases remaining between them. Germline lookup yields CDR1 LNHNV and CDR2 YYDKDF (reference sequence). In the authors' methods: The assay estimated nucleated cells by amplifying reference gene primers. The repertoire was sequenced with immunoSEQ multiplex PCR; TCRdb's copy has only in-frame clones and lacks some. V, J and clone size are those of that table, while D and trimming were read from the DNA. The table shows 300,000 or so clones, with 70% to 90% occurring only once. The chain combines TRBV15 with TRBJ1-3; D gene unclear. The sample was peripheral blood. The TCR originated in a woman between 45 and 60 years old who had recovered from COVID-19. The CDR3 region is CATSRDPSSGNTIYF. The CDR3 nucleotides are TGTGCCACCAGCAGAGATCCGAGCTCTGGAAACACCATATATTTT.